This TCR beta chain was observed in a study of blood T cell repertoires in COVID-19. Study-level information: The samples span acute and convalescent COVID-19 from the United States, Italy and Spain.

TCRdb keeps only in-frame clones here, not all; method: immunoSEQ multiplex PCR. Here the sample spans about 260,000 clones, over 70% being singletons. This clone has just a few counts. This CDR3 has 17 residues. V gave up 4 bases and J gave up 0 bases; unmatched junction bases: 5. CDR1 and CDR2 (germline): SEHNR, FQNEAQ (reference sequence). J is TRBJ1-6 and V is TRBV7-9; 8 nucleotides agree with TRBD1. Source material: peripheral blood. This TCR came from a middle-aged woman who had recovered from COVID-19. The CDR3 sequence is CASSSDRASSYNSPLHF. For the CDR3, the DNA is TGTGCCAGCAGCTCGGACAGGGCGAGCTCCTATAATTCACCCCTCCACTTT.